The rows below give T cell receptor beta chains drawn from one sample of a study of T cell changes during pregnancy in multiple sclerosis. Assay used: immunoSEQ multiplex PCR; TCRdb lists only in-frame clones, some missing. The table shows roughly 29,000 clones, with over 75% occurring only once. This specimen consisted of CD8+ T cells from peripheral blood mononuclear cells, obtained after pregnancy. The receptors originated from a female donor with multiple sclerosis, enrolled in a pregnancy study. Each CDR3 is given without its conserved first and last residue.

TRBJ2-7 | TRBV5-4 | ASSWDKGSYEQY
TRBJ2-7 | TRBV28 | ASSSGYSYEQY
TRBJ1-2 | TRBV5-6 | ASSLLESYGYT
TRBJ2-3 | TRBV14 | ASSQVTSLEGTDTQY
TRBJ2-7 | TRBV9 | ASSRGQGSEQY
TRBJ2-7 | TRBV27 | ASSEPGQGRQQY
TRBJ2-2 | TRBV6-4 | ASSVQGTGELF
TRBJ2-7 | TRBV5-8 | ASSLWQGHEQY
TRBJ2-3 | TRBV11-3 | ASSLDALAGGSTDTQY
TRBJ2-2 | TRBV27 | ASSTLQETGELF
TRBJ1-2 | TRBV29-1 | SVRDSYGYT
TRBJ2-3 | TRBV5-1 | ASSLEGGYSPDTQY